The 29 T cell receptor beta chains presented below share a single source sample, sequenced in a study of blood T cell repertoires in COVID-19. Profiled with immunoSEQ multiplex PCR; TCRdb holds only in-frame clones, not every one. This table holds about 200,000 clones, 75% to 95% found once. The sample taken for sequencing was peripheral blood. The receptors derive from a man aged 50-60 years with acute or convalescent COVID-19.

Here the CDR3 reads CASSYSFTSGVSTQYF. The CDR3 nucleotides read TGTGCCAGCAGTTACTCGTTCACTAGCGGGGTCAGTACCCAGTACTTC. This chain uses TRBV6-5 with TRBJ2-5; 10 bases map to TRBD2. Germline values: CDR1 MNHEY, CDR2 SVGAGI. There are 16 residues in the CDR3. V was clipped by 0 bases and J by 8 bases; unmatched bases: 9.

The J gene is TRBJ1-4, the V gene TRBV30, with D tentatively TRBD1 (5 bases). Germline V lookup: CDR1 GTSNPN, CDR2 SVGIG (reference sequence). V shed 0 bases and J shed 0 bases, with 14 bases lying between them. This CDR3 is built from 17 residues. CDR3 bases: TGTGCCTGGAGTGTACGATGGGGCAGGGCAACTAATGAAAAACTGTTTTTT. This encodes CAWSVRWGRATNEKLFF.

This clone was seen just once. DNA for the CDR3: TGTGCCAGCAGCCAGGGGGCCGGTACAGATACGCAGTATTTT. It codes for CASSQGAGTDTQYF. V usage is TRBV2 and J usage is TRBJ2-3, with 8 bases that match TRBD1. V was clipped by 6 bases and J by 3 bases; unmatched bases: 5. The germline V gene encodes CDR1 SNHLY and CDR2 FYNNEI. The CDR3 contains 14 residues.

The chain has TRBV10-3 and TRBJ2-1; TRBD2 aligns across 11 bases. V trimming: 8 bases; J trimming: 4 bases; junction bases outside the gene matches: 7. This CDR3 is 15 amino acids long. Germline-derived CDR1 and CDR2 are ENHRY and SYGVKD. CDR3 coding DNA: TGTGCCATCCGTGCGGGACTAGCGGATTACAATGAGCAGTTCTTC. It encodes CAIRAGLADYNEQFF.

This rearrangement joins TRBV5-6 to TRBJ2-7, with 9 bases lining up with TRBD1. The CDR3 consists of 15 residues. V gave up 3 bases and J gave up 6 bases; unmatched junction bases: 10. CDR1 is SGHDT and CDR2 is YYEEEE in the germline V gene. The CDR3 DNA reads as TGTGCCAGCAGCTCGACCGGGACAGGGATTGGCGAGCAGTACTTC. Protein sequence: CASSSTGTGIGEQYF.

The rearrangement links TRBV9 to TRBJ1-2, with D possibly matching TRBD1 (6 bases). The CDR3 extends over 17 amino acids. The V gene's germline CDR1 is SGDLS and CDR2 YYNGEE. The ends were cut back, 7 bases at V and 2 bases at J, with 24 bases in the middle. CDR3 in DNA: TGTGCCAGCGCAGAGGACGACAGGTTCACATTAAACTATGGCTACACCTTC. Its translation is CASAEDDRFTLNYGYTF.

DNA of the CDR3: TGTGCCAGCAGCCTGTGGGGAGGGGCCAACACCGGGGAGCTGTTTTTT. It specifies CASSLWGGANTGELFF. This chain uses TRBV5-5 with TRBJ2-2; TRBD2 agrees at 7 bases. With 4 bases clipped from V and 2 bases from J, the junction kept 8 bases outside the gene matches. Germline values: CDR1 SGHKS, CDR2 YYEKEE (reference sequence). The CDR3 has 16 amino acids.

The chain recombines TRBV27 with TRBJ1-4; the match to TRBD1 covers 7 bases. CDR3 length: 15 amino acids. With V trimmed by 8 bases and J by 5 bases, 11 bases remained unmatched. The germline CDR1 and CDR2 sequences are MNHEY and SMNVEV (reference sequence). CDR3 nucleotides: TGTGCCAGCCGAAACACAGGGGTTAGGAATGAAAAACTGTTTTTT. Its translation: CASRNTGVRNEKLFF.

The CDR3 coding sequence is TGTGCCAGCAGCTCTGAGGGTAATCGGGTCAACACTGAAGCTTTCTTT. As protein: CASSSEGNRVNTEAFF. The genes are TRBV7-3 and TRBJ1-1, with D unclear. The germline V and J ends were trimmed by 4 bases and 2 bases, with 17 bases remaining between them. Germline CDR1 reads SGHTA; CDR2 reads FQGTGA. This CDR3 region has 16 residues.

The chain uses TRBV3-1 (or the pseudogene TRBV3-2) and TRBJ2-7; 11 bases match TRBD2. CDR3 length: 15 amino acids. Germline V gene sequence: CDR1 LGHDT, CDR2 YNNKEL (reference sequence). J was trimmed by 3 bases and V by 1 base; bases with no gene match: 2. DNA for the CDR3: TGTGCCAGCAGCCAAGGGGGACTAGCGGACTACGAGCAGTACTTC. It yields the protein CASSQGGLADYEQYF.

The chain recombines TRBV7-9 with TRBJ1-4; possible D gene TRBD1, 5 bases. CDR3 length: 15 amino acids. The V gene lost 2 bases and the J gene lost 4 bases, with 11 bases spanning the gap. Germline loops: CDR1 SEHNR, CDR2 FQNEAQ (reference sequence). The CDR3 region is CASSLWGESNEKLFF. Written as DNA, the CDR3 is TGTGCCAGCAGCTTATGGGGGGAGAGTAATGAAAAACTGTTTTTT.

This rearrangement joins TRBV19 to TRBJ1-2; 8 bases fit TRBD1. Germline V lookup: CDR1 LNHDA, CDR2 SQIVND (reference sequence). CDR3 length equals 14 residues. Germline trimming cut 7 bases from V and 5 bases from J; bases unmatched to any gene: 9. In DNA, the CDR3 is TGTGCCAGTAACCCGACAGGGGCGGATTATGGCTACACCTTC. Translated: CASNPTGADYGYTF.

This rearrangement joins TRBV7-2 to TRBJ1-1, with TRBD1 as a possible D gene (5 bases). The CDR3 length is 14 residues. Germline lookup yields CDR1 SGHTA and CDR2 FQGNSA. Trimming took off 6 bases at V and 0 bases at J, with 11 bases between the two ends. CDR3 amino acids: CASSIWGVNTEAFF. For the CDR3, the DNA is TGTGCCAGCAGTATTTGGGGGGTGAACACTGAAGCTTTCTTT.

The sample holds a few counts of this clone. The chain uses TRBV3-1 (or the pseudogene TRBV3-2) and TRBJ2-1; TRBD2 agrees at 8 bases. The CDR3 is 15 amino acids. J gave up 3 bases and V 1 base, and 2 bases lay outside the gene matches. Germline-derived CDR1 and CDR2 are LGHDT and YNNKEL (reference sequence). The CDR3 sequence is CASSQGGGHYNEQFF. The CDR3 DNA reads TGTGCCAGCAGCCAAGGCGGGGGGCACTACAATGAGCAGTTCTTC.

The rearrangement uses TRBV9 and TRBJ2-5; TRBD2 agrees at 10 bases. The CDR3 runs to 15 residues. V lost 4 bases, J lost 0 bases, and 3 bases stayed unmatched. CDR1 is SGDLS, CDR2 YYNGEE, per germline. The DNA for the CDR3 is TGTGCCAGCAGCCAAGCGGGGGGGCACCAAGAGACCCAGTACTTC. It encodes CASSQAGGHQETQYF.

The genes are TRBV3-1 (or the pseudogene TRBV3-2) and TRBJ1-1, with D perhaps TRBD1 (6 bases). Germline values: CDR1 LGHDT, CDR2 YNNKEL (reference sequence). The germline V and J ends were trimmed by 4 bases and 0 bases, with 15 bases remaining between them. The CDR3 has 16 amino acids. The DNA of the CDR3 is TGTGCCAGCAGCCGATGGTCAGGGGTGATGAACACTGAAGCTTTCTTT. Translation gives CASSRWSGVMNTEAFF.

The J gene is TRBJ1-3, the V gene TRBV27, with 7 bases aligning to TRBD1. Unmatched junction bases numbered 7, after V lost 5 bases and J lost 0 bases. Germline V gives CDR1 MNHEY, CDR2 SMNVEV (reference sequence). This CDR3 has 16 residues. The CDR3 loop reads CASSVTGSLSGNTIYF. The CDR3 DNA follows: TGTGCCAGCAGTGTGACAGGGTCCCTCTCTGGAAACACCATATATTTT.

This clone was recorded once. The CDR3 is CASSIDRPYEKLFF. The CDR3 DNA sequence: TGCGCCAGCAGCATTGACAGGCCCTATGAAAAACTGTTTTTT. The V and J genes are TRBV5-1 and TRBJ1-4, with D possibly being TRBD1 (6 bases). The V end lost 4 bases, the J end lost 6 bases, and 13 bases lay between the germline ends. Germline CDR1 and CDR2: SGHRS and YFSETQ. This CDR3 has 14 residues.

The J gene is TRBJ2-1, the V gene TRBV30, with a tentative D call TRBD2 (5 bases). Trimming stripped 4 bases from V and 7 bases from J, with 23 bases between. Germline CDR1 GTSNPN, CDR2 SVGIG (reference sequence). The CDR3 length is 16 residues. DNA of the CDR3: TGTGCCTGGATGATTCGGCGGGCCGAGTTCGGGAATGAGCAGTTCTTC. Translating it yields CAWMIRRAEFGNEQFF. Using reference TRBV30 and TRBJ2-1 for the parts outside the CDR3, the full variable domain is SQTIHQWPATLVQPVGSPLSLECTVEGTSNPNLYWYRQAAGRGLQLLFYSVGIGQISSEVPQNLSASRPQDRQFILSSKKLLLSDSGFYLCAWMIRRAEFGNEQFFGPGTRLTVL.

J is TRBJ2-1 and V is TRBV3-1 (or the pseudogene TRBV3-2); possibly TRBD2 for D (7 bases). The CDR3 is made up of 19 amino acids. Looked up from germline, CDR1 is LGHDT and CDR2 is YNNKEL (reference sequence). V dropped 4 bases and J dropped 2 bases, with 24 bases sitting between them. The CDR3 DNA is TGTGCCAGCAGCCCGCCCCTGGGAGGGGGATGGCAAGCCTACAATGAGCAGTTCTTC. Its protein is CASSPPLGGGWQAYNEQFF.

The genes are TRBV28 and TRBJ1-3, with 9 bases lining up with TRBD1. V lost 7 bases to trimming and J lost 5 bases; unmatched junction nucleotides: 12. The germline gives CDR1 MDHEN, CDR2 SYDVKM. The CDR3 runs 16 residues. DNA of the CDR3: TGTGCCAGCATTACCCCGGGACAGGGCTCGAGAAACACCATATATTTT. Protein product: CASITPGQGSRNTIYF. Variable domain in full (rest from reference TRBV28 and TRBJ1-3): DVKVTQSSRYLVKRTGEKVFLECVQDMDHENMFWYRQDPGLGLRLIYFSYDVKMKEKGDIPEGYSVSREKKERFSLILESASTNQTSMYLCASITPGQGSRNTIYFGEGSWLTVV.

The chain's CDR3 is CASSSGTSGHEKLFF. CDR3 in DNA: TGCGCCAGCAGCTCGGGGACATCCGGGCATGAAAAACTGTTTTTT. V and J are TRBV5-1 and TRBJ1-4, with a possible D match to TRBD1 (6 bases). V was shortened by 3 bases and J by 6 bases, with 15 bases between the two germline ends. This CDR3 has 15 residues. CDR1 and CDR2 (germline): SGHRS, YFSETQ.

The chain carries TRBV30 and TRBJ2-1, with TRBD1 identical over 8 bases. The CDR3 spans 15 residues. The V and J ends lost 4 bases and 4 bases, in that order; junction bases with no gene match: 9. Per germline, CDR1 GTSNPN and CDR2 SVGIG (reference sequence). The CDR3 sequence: CAWKDRDRWYNEQFF. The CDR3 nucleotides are TGTGCCTGGAAGGACAGGGATAGGTGGTACAATGAGCAGTTCTTC.

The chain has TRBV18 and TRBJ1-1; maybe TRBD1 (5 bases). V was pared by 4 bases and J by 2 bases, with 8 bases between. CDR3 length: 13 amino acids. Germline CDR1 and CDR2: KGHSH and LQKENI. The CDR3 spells CASSQTENTEAFF. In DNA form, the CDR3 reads TGTGCCAGCTCACAGACAGAAAACACTGAAGCTTTCTTT.

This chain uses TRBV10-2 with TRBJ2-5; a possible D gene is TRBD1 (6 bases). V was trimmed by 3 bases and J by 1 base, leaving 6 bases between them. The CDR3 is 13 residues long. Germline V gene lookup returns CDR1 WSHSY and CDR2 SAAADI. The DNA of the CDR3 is TGCGCCAGCAGTGAACAGGGCCAAGAGACCCAGTACTTC. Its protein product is CASSEQGQETQYF.

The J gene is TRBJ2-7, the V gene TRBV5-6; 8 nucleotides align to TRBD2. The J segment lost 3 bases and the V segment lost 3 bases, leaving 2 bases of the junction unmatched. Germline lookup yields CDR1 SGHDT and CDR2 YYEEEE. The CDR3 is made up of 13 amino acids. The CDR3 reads CASSSLAGYEQYF. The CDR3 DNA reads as TGTGCCAGCAGCTCCCTAGCGGGCTACGAGCAGTACTTC.

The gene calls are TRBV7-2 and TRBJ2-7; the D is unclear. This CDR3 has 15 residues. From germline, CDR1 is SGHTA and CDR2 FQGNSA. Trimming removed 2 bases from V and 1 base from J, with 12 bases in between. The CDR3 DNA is TGTGCCAGCAGCTTAAGATGGGTCGGGTCCTACGAGCAGTACTTC. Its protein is CASSLRWVGSYEQYF.

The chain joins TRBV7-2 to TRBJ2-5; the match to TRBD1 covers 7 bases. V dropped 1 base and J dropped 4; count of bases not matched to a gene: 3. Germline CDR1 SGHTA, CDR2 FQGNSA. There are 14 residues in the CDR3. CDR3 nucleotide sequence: TGTGCCAGCAGCTTAGGGGCAGGGGGAGAGACCCAGTACTTC. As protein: CASSLGAGGETQYF.

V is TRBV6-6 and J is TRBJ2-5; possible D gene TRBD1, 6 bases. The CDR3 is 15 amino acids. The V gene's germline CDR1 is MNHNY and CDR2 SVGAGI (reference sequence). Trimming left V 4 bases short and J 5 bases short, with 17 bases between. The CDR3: CASSSHISGVETQYF. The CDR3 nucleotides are TGTGCCAGCAGTTCGCATATATCAGGGGTGGAGACCCAGTACTTC.